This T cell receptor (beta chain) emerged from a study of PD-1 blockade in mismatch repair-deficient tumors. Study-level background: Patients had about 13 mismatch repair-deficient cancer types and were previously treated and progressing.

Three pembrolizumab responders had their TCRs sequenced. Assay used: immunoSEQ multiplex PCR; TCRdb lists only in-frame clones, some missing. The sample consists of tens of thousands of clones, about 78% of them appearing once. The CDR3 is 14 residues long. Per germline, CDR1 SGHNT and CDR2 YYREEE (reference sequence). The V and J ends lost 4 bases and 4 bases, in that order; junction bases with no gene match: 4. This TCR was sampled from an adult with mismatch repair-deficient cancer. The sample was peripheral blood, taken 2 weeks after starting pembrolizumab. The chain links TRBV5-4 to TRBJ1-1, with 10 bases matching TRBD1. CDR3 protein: CASSPGQGTTEAFF. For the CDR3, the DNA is TGTGCCAGCAGCCCGGGACAGGGGACCACTGAAGCTTTCTTT.